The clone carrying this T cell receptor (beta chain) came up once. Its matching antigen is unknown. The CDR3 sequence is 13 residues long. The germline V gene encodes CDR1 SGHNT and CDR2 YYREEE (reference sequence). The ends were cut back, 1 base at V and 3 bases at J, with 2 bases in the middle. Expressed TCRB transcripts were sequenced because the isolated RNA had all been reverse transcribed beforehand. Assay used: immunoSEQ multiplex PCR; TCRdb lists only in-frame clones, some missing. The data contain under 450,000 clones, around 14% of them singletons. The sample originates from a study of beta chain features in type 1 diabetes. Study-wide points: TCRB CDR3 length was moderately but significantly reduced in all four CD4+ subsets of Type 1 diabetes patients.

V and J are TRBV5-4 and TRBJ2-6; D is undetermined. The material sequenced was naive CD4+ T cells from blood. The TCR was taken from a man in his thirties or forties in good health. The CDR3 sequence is CASSLRGANVLTF. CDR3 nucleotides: TGTGCCAGCAGCTTGCGTGGGGCCAACGTCCTGACTTTC.